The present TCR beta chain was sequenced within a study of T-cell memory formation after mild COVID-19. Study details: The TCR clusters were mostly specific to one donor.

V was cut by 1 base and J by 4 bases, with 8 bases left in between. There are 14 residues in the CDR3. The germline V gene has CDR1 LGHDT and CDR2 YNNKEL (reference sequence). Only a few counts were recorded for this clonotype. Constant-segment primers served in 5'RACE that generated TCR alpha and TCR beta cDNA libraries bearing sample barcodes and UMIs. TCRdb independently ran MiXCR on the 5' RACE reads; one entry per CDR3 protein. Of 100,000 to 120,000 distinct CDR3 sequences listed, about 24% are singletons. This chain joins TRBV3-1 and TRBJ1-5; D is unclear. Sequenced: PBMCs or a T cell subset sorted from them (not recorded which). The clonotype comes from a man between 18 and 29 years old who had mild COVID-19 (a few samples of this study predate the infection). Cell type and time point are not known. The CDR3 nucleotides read TGTGCCAGCAGCCAAGGTAGGGCTAATCAGCCCCAGCATTTT. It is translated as CASSQGRANQPQHF.